The rows below give T cell receptor beta chains drawn from one sample of a study of T cells in Graves' hyperthyroidism and ophthalmopathy. TCRdb itself ran the multiplex PCR reads through MiXCR, one entry per CDR3 protein. This table has around 700,000 distinct CDR3 sequences, under 20% appearing once. What was sequenced was blood. The receptor set was obtained from a woman aged 50 to 65 with Graves' hyperthyroidism that later progressed to Graves' ophthalmopathy. Both conserved end residues are part of each CDR3. A D gene is named only where the DNA matches it firmly. The size field is filled for only some rows; it gives once, few, many or a size class.

j_gene	abundance	v_gene	d_gene	len	CDR3aa	CDR3nt
TRBJ1-2	.	TRBV18	.	13	CASSPPSGAGYTF	TGTGCCAGCTCACCACCTTCTGGAGCTGGCTACACCTTC
TRBJ1-4	.	TRBV7-2	.	15	CASSIVTARSEKLFF	TGTGCCAGCAGCATAGTGACAGCTCGGAGTGAAAAACTGTTTTTT
TRBJ2-1	many	TRBV11-2	.	15	CASSLMQVGYNEQFF	TGTGCCAGCAGCTTAATGCAGGTGGGGTACAATGAGCAGTTCTTC
TRBJ1-2	few	TRBV18	TRBD1	13	CASSPDRERGYTF	TGTGCCAGCTCACCGGACAGGGAGAGGGGCTACACCTTC
TRBJ2-1	.	TRBV7-2	TRBD1	14	CASSFRTGWNEQFF	TGTGCCAGCAGCTTTAGGACAGGGTGGAATGAGCAGTTCTTC
TRBJ2-3	few	TRBV5-5	.	17	CASSLGRDGVRTDTQYF	TGTGCCAGCAGCTTGGGGAGGGATGGAGTGCGCACAGATACGCAGTATTTT
TRBJ1-2	many	TRBV2	.	13	CASKAELSYGYTF	TGTGCCAGCAAGGCGGAGTTGTCCTATGGCTACACCTTC
TRBJ2-4	many	TRBV2	.	12	CASSDRRDIQYF	TGTGCCAGCAGTGACAGGAGGGACATTCAGTACTTC
TRBJ2-2	.	TRBV7-2	TRBD2	15	CASSTKRGGLGELFF	TGTGCCAGCAGCACCAAGCGGGGGGGCCTCGGGGAGCTGTTTTTT
TRBJ2-2	many	TRBV7-8	TRBD1	17	CASSLGTGAGSAGELFF	TGTGCCAGCAGCTTAGGCACAGGGGCCGGTTCCGCCGGGGAGCTGTTTTTT
TRBJ2-2	.	TRBV10-3	.	15	CAIRPGGANTGELFF	TGTGCCATCAGACCCGGGGGCGCGAACACCGGGGAGCTGTTTTTT
TRBJ2-2	once	TRBV19	.	14	CASSPTGYSGELFF	TGTGCCAGTTCCCCTACAGGGTATTCGGGGGAGCTGTTTTTT
TRBJ1-5	few	TRBV7-8	.	14	CASSFLDPNQPQHF	TGTGCCAGCAGCTTTTTGGACCCCAATCAGCCCCAGCATTTT
TRBJ1-4	few	TRBV6-1	.	15	CASSTGGATNEKLFF	TGTGCCAGCTCCACGGGGGGGGCAACTAATGAAAAACTGTTTTTT
TRBJ2-5	few	TRBV19	TRBD1	13	CASRDRGPETQYF	TGTGCCAGCCGGGACAGGGGTCCGGAGACCCAGTACTTC
TRBJ1-6	.	TRBV19	TRBD1	15	CASSGGQGSDSPLHF	TGTGCCAGTAGTGGCGGACAGGGGAGTGATTCACCCCTCCACTTT
TRBJ1-2	many	TRBV3-1	.	13	CASSPVAWDGYTF	TGTGCCAGCAGCCCAGTAGCGTGGGATGGCTACACCTTC
TRBJ2-1	few	TRBV6-1	.	13	CASSEIEGDEQFF	TGTGCCAGCAGTGAAATAGAGGGGGATGAGCAGTTCTTC
TRBJ2-5	many	TRBV3-1	.	14	CASSSAAKGETQYF	TGTGCCAGCAGTTCGGCGGCCAAGGGGGAGACCCAGTACTTC
TRBJ1-5	.	TRBV2	.	18	CASSRTYRDTLSDQPQHF	TGTGCCAGCAGTAGAACTTACCGGGACACCCTTTCCGATCAGCCCCAGCATTTT
TRBJ1-2	few	TRBV6-6	.	15	CASSYSAGLGYGYTF	TGTGCCAGCAGTTACTCTGCAGGGTTGGGCTATGGCTACACCTTC
TRBJ1-4	once	TRBV27	.	13	CASSSQGFGKLFF	TGTGCCAGCAGTTCACAGGGCTTTGGGAAACTGTTTTTT
TRBJ1-1	.	TRBV7-2	.	15	CASSVKGSRETEAFF	TGTGCCAGCAGCGTCAAGGGGTCTCGGGAAACTGAAGCTTTCTTT
TRBJ2-5	few	TRBV7-9	TRBD1	14	CASSSPGQEETQYF	TGTGCCAGCAGCTCACCGGGACAGGAAGAGACCCAGTACTTC
TRBJ2-7	many	TRBV7-9	.	16	CASSPRAGRYSYEQYF	TGTGCCAGCAGCCCCAGGGCAGGGCGATACTCCTACGAGCAGTACTTC
TRBJ2-2	.	TRBV4-2	.	15	CASTSLEPNTGELFF	TGTGCCAGCACCTCGCTTGAGCCGAACACCGGGGAGCTGTTTTTT
TRBJ2-5	many	TRBV2	TRBD1	14	CASIKDRNQETQYF	TGTGCCAGCATCAAGGACAGGAACCAAGAGACCCAGTACTTC
TRBJ1-5	.	TRBV2	.	14	CASSESTAQGAQHF	TGTGCCAGCAGTGAATCAACCGCCCAGGGAGCCCAGCATTTT
TRBJ2-3	.	TRBV18	.	15	CASSPGEFGTDTQYF	TGTGCCAGCTCACCAGGGGAGTTCGGCACAGATACGCAGTATTTT
TRBJ2-7	many	TRBV30	.	13	CAWSVRRGHEQYF	TGTGCCTGGAGTGTACGGAGGGGGCATGAGCAGTACTTC
TRBJ2-5	.	TRBV7-2	.	13	CASRRRGSETQYF	TGTGCCAGCAGACGAAGGGGTTCCGAGACCCAGTACTTC
TRBJ1-4	once	TRBV27	.	13	CASRRQTNEKLFF	TGTGCCAGCAGAAGGCAGACTAATGAAAAACTGTTTTTT
TRBJ2-7	few	TRBV28	TRBD2	14	CASSFGRGGYEQYF	TGTGCCAGCAGTTTTGGTCGGGGAGGGTACGAGCAGTACTTC
TRBJ2-1	few	TRBV20-1	TRBD2	14	CSASSGGAYNEQFF	TGCAGTGCTAGTAGCGGGGGGGCCTACAATGAGCAGTTCTTC
TRBJ2-1	.	TRBV5-1	TRBD1	16	CASSYYTGTGGNEQFF	TGCGCCAGCAGCTACTATACCGGGACAGGGGGCAATGAGCAGTTCTTC
TRBJ2-1	.	TRBV6-1	.	13	CASTTPPGNEQFF	TGTGCCAGCACCACACCTCCCGGGAATGAGCAGTTCTTC
TRBJ2-7	.	TRBV18	.	14	CASSPNIPPEEQYF	TGTGCCAGCTCGCCCAATATCCCTCCCGAGGAGCAGTACTTC
TRBJ2-3	.	TRBV6-2/TRBV6-3	TRBD1	16	CASSSGQGRITDTQYF	TGTGCCAGCAGTTCGGGACAGGGGCGAATCACAGATACGCAGTATTTT
TRBJ2-7	many	TRBV28	TRBD1	15	CASRATGQGSYEQYF	TGTGCCAGCAGGGCGACCGGACAGGGATCCTACGAGCAGTACTTC
TRBJ1-1	many	TRBV29-1	.	13	CSVEFRMNTEAFF	TGCAGCGTTGAATTCAGGATGAACACTGAAGCTTTCTTT
TRBJ1-1	many	TRBV11-2	.	14	CASSFGAVGTEAFF	TGTGCCAGCAGCTTCGGGGCTGTTGGCACTGAAGCTTTCTTT
TRBJ1-1	few	TRBV19	.	15	CASSARMGMNTEAFF	TGTGCCAGTAGTGCCCGTATGGGGATGAACACTGAAGCTTTCTTT
TRBJ2-7	.	TRBV10-3	TRBD2	13	CAVGTSGGYEQYF	TGTGCCGTAGGGACTAGCGGGGGTTACGAGCAGTACTTC
TRBJ2-3	many	TRBV11-2	.	16	CASSLGLVPSTDTQYF	TGTGCCAGCAGCTTAGGTCTAGTGCCAAGCACAGATACGCAGTATTTT
TRBJ1-2	.	TRBV29-1	TRBD1	13	CSGRTGDNYGYTF	TGCAGCGGCCGGACAGGGGATAACTATGGCTACACCTTC
TRBJ2-4	many	TRBV18	TRBD1	16	CASSGRDRIAKNIQYF	TGTGCCAGCTCAGGCCGGGACAGAATAGCCAAAAACATTCAGTACTTC
TRBJ1-4	few	TRBV7-9	.	15	CASSRFGEANEKLFF	TGTGCCAGCAGCCGATTTGGGGAAGCTAATGAAAAACTGTTTTTT
TRBJ1-5	many	TRBV3-1	.	16	CASSQDATGSNQPQHF	TGTGCCAGCAGCCAAGATGCTACAGGGAGCAATCAGCCCCAGCATTTT
TRBJ2-7	many	TRBV2	.	14	CASTPLRGDYEQYF	TGTGCCAGCACCCCCCTCCGGGGTGACTATGAGCAGTACTTC
TRBJ2-3	few	TRBV20-1	.	15	CSARDGGPLVDTQYF	TGCAGTGCTAGAGATGGGGGGCCCCTAGTGGATACGCAGTATTTT
TRBJ2-7	.	TRBV6-1	TRBD1	13	CASSMQGAHEQYF	TGTGCCAGCAGTATGCAGGGGGCTCACGAGCAGTACTTC
TRBJ1-3	.	TRBV11-2	.	16	CASSSSLSGSGNTIYF	TGTGCCAGCAGCAGTAGTTTGTCAGGGTCTGGAAACACCATATATTTT
TRBJ2-3	.	TRBV20-1	.	14	CSARDGAEADTQYF	TGCAGTGCTAGAGATGGGGCCGAGGCGGATACGCAGTATTTT
TRBJ1-1	many	TRBV18	.	14	CASSPEYRNTEAFF	TGTGCCAGCTCACCTGAATACAGGAACACTGAAGCTTTCTTT